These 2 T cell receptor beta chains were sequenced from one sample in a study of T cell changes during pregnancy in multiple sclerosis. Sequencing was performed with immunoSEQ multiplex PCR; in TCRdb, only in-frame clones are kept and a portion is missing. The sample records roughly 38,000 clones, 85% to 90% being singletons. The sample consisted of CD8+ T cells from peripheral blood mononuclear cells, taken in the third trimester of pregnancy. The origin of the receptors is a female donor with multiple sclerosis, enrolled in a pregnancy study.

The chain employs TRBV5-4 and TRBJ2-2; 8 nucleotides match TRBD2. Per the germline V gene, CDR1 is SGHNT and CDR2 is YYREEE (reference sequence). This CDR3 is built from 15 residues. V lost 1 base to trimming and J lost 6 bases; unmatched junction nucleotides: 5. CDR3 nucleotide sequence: TGTGCCAGCAGCTTGCGGGGGGGGCGGTCCGGGGAGCTGTTTTTT. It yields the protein CASSLRGGRSGELFF.

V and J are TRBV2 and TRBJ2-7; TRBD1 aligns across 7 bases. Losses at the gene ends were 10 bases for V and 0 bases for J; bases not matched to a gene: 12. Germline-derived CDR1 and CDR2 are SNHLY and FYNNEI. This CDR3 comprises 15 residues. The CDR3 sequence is CATVVYDRASYEQYF. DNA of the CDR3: TGTGCCACCGTGGTATACGACAGGGCCTCCTACGAGCAGTACTTC. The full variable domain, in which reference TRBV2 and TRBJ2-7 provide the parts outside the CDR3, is EPEVTQTPSHQVTQMGQEVILRCVPISNHLYFYWYRQILGQKVEFLVSFYNNEISEKSEIFDDQFSVERPDGSNFTLKIRSTKLEDSAMYFCATVVYDRASYEQYFGPGTRLTVT.